This passage covers 31 T cell receptor beta chains from one sample sequenced in a study of blood T cell repertoires in COVID-19 (dated by TCRdb to 2019 to 2021). The library was prepared using the immunoSEQ multiplex PCR assay. Drawn from immuneACCESS, this table holds only the in-frame rearrangements with V and J called that TCRdb kept. Clones are partly lost; checked studies trace under half to an unresolved V gene and leave the rest unexplained. The sample records a few hundred thousand clones, roughly 90% of which are singletons. The ten biggest clones cover over 9% of the sample. Sequenced input: peripheral blood. The receptors shown here come from a woman younger than 45 with COVID-19, enrolled during active disease.

V usage is TRBV2 and J usage is TRBJ2-1; 7 nucleotides line up with TRBD2. This CDR3 is built from 16 residues. CDR1 and CDR2 from the germline V gene are SNHLY and FYNNEI. V dropped 3 bases and J dropped 4; count of bases not matched to a gene: 9. CDR3 bases: TGTGCCAGCAGTGAGAGTCGGCTAGCGGTATACAATGAGCAGTTCTTC. Translated: CASSESRLAVYNEQFF.

The chain recombines TRBV2 with TRBJ2-7; 9 nucleotides line up with TRBD2. The CDR3 is 15 residues long. Germline assignment: CDR1 SNHLY and CDR2 FYNNEI. Germline trimming cut 4 bases from V and 2 bases from J; bases unmatched to any gene: 6. For the CDR3, the DNA is TGTGCCAGCAGTGGGTCGGCTAGCGGGGCCTACGAGCAGTACTTC. Protein sequence: CASSGSASGAYEQYF.

The J gene is TRBJ1-2, the V gene TRBV15; TRBD1 is a possible D gene (6 bases). This CDR3 contains 15 residues. Per germline, CDR1 LNHNV and CDR2 YYDKDF (reference sequence). Trimming removed 0 bases from V and 4 bases from J, with 12 bases in between. The CDR3, as DNA: TGTGCCACCAGCAGAGAACGGGGGGCCGGCTATGGCTACACCTTC. Amino acid sequence: CATSRERGAGYGYTF.

This chain uses TRBV30 with TRBJ2-1, with D hard to call. The CDR3 consists of 12 residues. Trimming removed 3 bases from V and 9 bases from J, with 12 bases in between. Germline values: CDR1 GTSNPN, CDR2 SVGIG (reference sequence). The CDR3 sequence: CAWSAGLGEQFF. The CDR3 nucleotides are TGTGCCTGGAGCGCCGGGTTGGGTGAGCAGTTCTTC.

V usage is TRBV29-1 and J usage is TRBJ1-2; the match to TRBD1 covers 9 bases. This CDR3 region has 15 residues. The V segment lost 6 bases and the J segment 4 bases; nucleotides outside the gene matches: 12. Germline CDR1 is SQVTM and CDR2 is ANQGSEA. CDR3 amino acids: CSVATGTGNGYGYTF. The DNA for the CDR3 is TGCAGCGTAGCTACCGGGACAGGGAACGGCTATGGCTACACCTTC.

This chain uses TRBV7-2 with TRBJ1-2; D unresolved. CDR1 and CDR2 from the germline V gene are SGHTA and FQGNSA. Trimming cost V 10 bases and J 8 bases, with 23 bases left between them. CDR3 length equals 14 residues. The CDR3 bases are TGTGCCACTTCCAGCGGGTTTCCCTTAGCCGGCTACACCTTC. It encodes CATSSGFPLAGYTF.

Concerning this clone itself: The junction does not match germline at one end; this may be a read error. The chain uses TRBV10-1 and TRBJ2-3; D unresolved. The CDR3 totals 12 residues. Germline CDR1 WNHNN, CDR2 SYGVQD (reference sequence). The CDR3 protein is CASSVTTNTQYF. DNA of the CDR3: TGCGCCAGCAGTGTTACCACAAATACGCAGTATTTT.

The V gene is TRBV9, the J gene TRBJ2-1; 7 bases are a match to TRBD2. CDR3 size: 14 residues. CDR1 SGDLS and CDR2 YYNGEE come from the germline V gene. With V trimmed by 1 base and J by 8 bases, 6 bases remained unmatched. The chain's CDR3 is CASSVQAGPYEQFF. In nucleotides, the CDR3 is TGTGCCAGCAGCGTACAAGCGGGACCATATGAGCAGTTCTTC.

This rearrangement joins TRBV13 to TRBJ1-2; 8 bases match TRBD1. CDR3 length: 14 amino acids. Per germline, CDR1 PRHDT and CDR2 FYEKMQ (reference sequence). The V and J ends lost 0 bases and 3 bases, in that order; junction bases with no gene match: 0. CDR3 coding DNA: TGTGCCAGCAGCTTAGGGGGACAGGACTATGGCTACACCTTC. Its protein is CASSLGGQDYGYTF.

The genes are TRBV2 and TRBJ2-1, with 7 bases aligning to TRBD2. Trimming at V came to 6 bases and at J to 11 bases, leaving 10 bases not matched to a gene. Germline CDR1 reads SNHLY; CDR2 reads FYNNEI. The CDR3 runs to 13 residues. CDR3 sequence reads: CASSPEGGVKQFF. DNA of the CDR3: TGTGCCAGCAGCCCCGAGGGAGGGGTGAAGCAGTTCTTC.

The chain carries TRBV7-2 and TRBJ1-1, with unresolved D. V shed 3 bases and J shed 3 bases, with 2 bases lying between them. Germline V lookup: CDR1 SGHTA, CDR2 FQGNSA. This CDR3 spans 11 amino acids. CDR3 coding DNA: TGTGCCAGCAGCTTCTACACTGAAGCTTTCTTT. Translation: CASSFYTEAFF.

J is TRBJ2-5 and V is TRBV5-1, with 14 bases identical to TRBD2. The CDR3 loop spans 15 amino acids. The trim removed 6 bases at V and 5 bases at J, leaving 6 bases unmatched. Germline loops: CDR1 SGHRS, CDR2 YFSETQ. CDR3 in amino acids: CASTEGLAGVETQYF. In DNA, the CDR3 is TGCGCCAGCACCGAGGGACTAGCGGGAGTGGAGACCCAGTACTTC.

The rearrangement links TRBV2 to TRBJ2-7; D gene unclear. V gave up 4 bases and J gave up 3 bases, with 7 bases separating them. CDR1 is SNHLY and CDR2 is FYNNEI in the germline V gene. The CDR3 consists of 12 residues. Here the CDR3 DNA reads TGTGCCAGCAGTGTTAACGGCTACGAGCAGTACTTC. Translating it yields CASSVNGYEQYF.

The rearrangement uses TRBV19 and TRBJ2-7, with D possibly matching TRBD2 (6 bases). Deletions cut 5 bases from V and 4 bases from J, with 15 bases between. This CDR3 has 14 residues. Per the germline V gene, CDR1 is LNHDA and CDR2 is SQIVND (reference sequence). The CDR3 DNA is TGTGCCAGTAGTCTGGCGGGAAGTCGATACGAGCAGTACTTC. It yields the protein CASSLAGSRYEQYF.

The chain links TRBV2 to TRBJ2-3; 9 nucleotides match TRBD2. The V gene's germline CDR1 is SNHLY and CDR2 FYNNEI. CDR3 length: 12 residues. Trimming removed 6 bases from V and 5 bases from J; junction bases left unmatched: 0. The DNA for the CDR3 is TGTGCCAGCAGGACTAGCGGAGATACGCAGTATTTT. Residues: CASRTSGDTQYF.

DNA for the CDR3: TGTGCCAGCAGCCTCGGGACAGGGGGCTGGGGCGAGCAGTACTTC. Translated: CASSLGTGGWGEQYF. This chain uses TRBV7-8 with TRBJ2-7; 12 nucleotides agree with TRBD1. The CDR3 consists of 15 residues. The germline V gene has CDR1 SGHVS and CDR2 FQNEAQ. V was pared by 5 bases and J by 6 bases, with 8 bases of the junction left unmatched.

The CDR3 DNA follows: TGTGCCAGCAGCCAAGGGACAGGAGTTTCAGATACGCAGTATTTT. As protein: CASSQGTGVSDTQYF. The chain is built from TRBV3-1 (or the pseudogene TRBV3-2) and TRBJ2-3, with TRBD1 matching 7 bases. V lost 1 base and J lost 4; bases outside the gene matches: 5. Germline V gene lookup returns CDR1 LGHDT and CDR2 YNNKEL (reference sequence). CDR3 size: 15 residues.

The J gene is TRBJ1-2, the V gene TRBV11-2, with D possibly TRBD1 on 5 matching bases. Germline V gene data show CDR1 as SGHAT and CDR2 as FQNNGV. There are 15 residues in the CDR3. The V end lost 3 bases, the J end lost 1 base, and 12 bases lay between the germline ends. CDR3 sequence: CASSFRTSFNYGYTF. The CDR3 DNA reads TGTGCCAGCAGCTTTAGGACAAGTTTTAACTATGGCTACACCTTC.

This rearrangement joins TRBV6-5 to TRBJ1-3; unclear D gene. V was cut by 8 bases and J by 2 bases, with 10 bases left in between. The CDR3 runs to 13 residues. Germline V CDR1 and CDR2: MNHEY, SVGAGI. The CDR3 DNA follows: TGTGCCAGCGCGTCACGGGCTGGAAACACCATATATTTT. Translation gives CASASRAGNTIYF.

This chain links TRBV28 with TRBJ2-2, with D possibly TRBD2 on 5 matching bases. The CDR3 is 13 amino acids. V gave up 6 bases and J gave up 4 bases, with 9 bases separating them. Germline CDR1 reads MDHEN; CDR2 reads SYDVKM. CDR3 amino acids: CASSPRGTGELFF. CDR3 in DNA: TGTGCCAGCAGCCCACGGGGCACCGGGGAGCTGTTTTTT. The full variable domain, its missing parts supplied by reference TRBV28 and TRBJ2-2, is DVKVTQSSRYLVKRTGEKVFLECVQDMDHENMFWYRQDPGLGLRLIYFSYDVKMKEKGDIPEGYSVSREKKERFSLILESASTNQTSMYLCASSPRGTGELFFGEGSRLTVL.

The chain is built from TRBV11-2 and TRBJ2-2; D remains unclear. From germline, CDR1 is SGHAT and CDR2 FQNNGV. This CDR3 comprises 13 residues. V was trimmed by 7 bases and J by 0 bases, leaving 6 bases between them. CDR3 region: CASNRANTGELFF. Written as DNA, the CDR3 is TGTGCCAGCAACCGAGCGAACACCGGGGAGCTGTTTTTT.

This sequence joins TRBV5-5 and TRBJ1-6; TRBD1 aligns across 7 bases. With V trimmed by 0 bases and J by 6 bases, 3 bases remained unmatched. In germline, CDR1 is SGHKS, CDR2 YYEKEE (reference sequence). This CDR3 region has 15 residues. CDR3 nucleotides: TGTGCCAGCAGCTTGGAGGGGACAGCTAATTCACCCCTCCACTTT. It specifies CASSLEGTANSPLHF.

The gene calls are TRBV7-3 and TRBJ2-5, with D tentatively TRBD1 (6 bases). V lost 5 bases, J lost 3 bases, and 10 bases lay in between. The CDR3 spans 13 residues. Germline values: CDR1 SGHTA, CDR2 FQGTGA. The CDR3 spells CASSRGGKETQYF. The CDR3 DNA reads as TGTGCCAGCAGCCGAGGGGGTAAAGAGACCCAGTACTTC.

The chain combines TRBV2 with TRBJ1-5; 7 bases are shared with TRBD1. This CDR3 comprises 15 residues. The V gene end was trimmed by 6 bases and the J gene end by 6 bases; junction bases not matched to a gene: 11. CDR1 is SNHLY, CDR2 FYNNEI, per germline. CDR3 amino acids: CASSPPDRQGQPQHF. The CDR3 DNA reads as TGTGCCAGCAGCCCCCCGGACAGGCAGGGTCAGCCCCAGCATTTT.

The chain has TRBV5-6 and TRBJ2-7, with 10 bases fitting TRBD2. This CDR3 region has 17 residues. Germline CDR1 and CDR2: SGHDT and YYEEEE. Trimming at V came to 0 bases and at J to 0 bases, leaving 6 bases not matched to a gene. The DNA of the CDR3 is TGTGCCAGCAGCTTGGCCCTTAGCGGGAGGAGCTCCTACGAGCAGTACTTC. Translated, it gives CASSLALSGRSSYEQYF.

This clone was observed a few times. The rearrangement uses TRBV7-2 and TRBJ2-7; no clear D. V gave up 4 bases and J gave up 3 bases, with 7 bases separating them. The CDR3 is 12 residues long. Germline assignment: CDR1 SGHTA and CDR2 FQGNSA. CDR3 amino acids: CASSSIGYEQYF. For the CDR3, the DNA is TGTGCCAGCAGCTCAATCGGCTACGAGCAGTACTTC.

This clone was detected once. J is TRBJ1-5 and V is TRBV5-8; 11 bases fit TRBD1. The V gene end was trimmed by 4 bases and the J gene end by 5 bases; junction bases not matched to a gene: 5. CDR1 is SGHTS, CDR2 YDEGEE, per germline. This CDR3 is 15 amino acids long. CDR3 region: CASSARTGGYQPQHF. The CDR3 bases are TGTGCCAGCAGCGCCAGGACAGGGGGCTATCAGCCCCAGCATTTT.

The rearrangement joins TRBV6-5 to TRBJ2-5; 11 bases are shared with TRBD2. J was trimmed by 4 bases and V by 9 bases; bases with no gene match: 7. CDR1 MNHEY and CDR2 SVGAGI come from the germline V gene. The CDR3 has 14 amino acids. The CDR3 region has the DNA TGTGCCAGTCAACTAGCGGGAGATGTAGAGACCCAGTACTTC. Protein: CASQLAGDVETQYF.

The V gene is TRBV19, the J gene TRBJ2-1; TRBD1 matches at 8 bases. The ends lost 4 bases at V and 3 bases at J; junction bases unmatched: 11. This CDR3 comprises 17 residues. Germline-derived CDR1 and CDR2 are LNHDA and SQIVND (reference sequence). As DNA, the CDR3 is TGTGCCAGTAGTAGTACAGGGGGTCCCACGTTCTACAATGAGCAGTTCTTC. Its protein product is CASSSTGGPTFYNEQFF.

This chain links TRBV7-8 with TRBJ1-5, with D maybe TRBD1 (5 bases). Germline CDR1 reads SGHVS; CDR2 reads FQNEAQ. This CDR3 spans 15 amino acids. Trimming took 8 bases from V and 2 from J, leaving 16 bases between them. The CDR3 protein is CASGQLPRGNQPQHF. As DNA, the CDR3 is TGTGCCAGCGGACAACTCCCTAGGGGCAATCAGCCCCAGCATTTT.

Many counts were recorded for this clone. The chain has TRBV28 and TRBJ2-7; 13 positions match TRBD2. The CDR3 is 20 residues long. V shed 3 bases and J 0 bases; nucleotides not matched to a gene: 14. CDR1 MDHEN and CDR2 SYDVKM come from the germline V gene. The CDR3: CASSFRPGLAGSYLSYEQYF. The CDR3 nucleotides read TGTGCCAGCAGTTTTAGACCGGGACTAGCGGGATCCTACCTCTCCTACGAGCAGTACTTC.